Given below is one TCR beta chain in context. This record comes from a study of blood T cell repertoires in COVID-19. The CDR3 has 16 amino acids. The ends lost 4 bases at V and 2 bases at J; junction bases unmatched: 11. CDR1 SGHNT and CDR2 YYREEE come from the germline V gene (reference sequence). Some clones are missing from TCRdb's copy, which holds only in-frame ones; the method was immunoSEQ multiplex PCR. The sample contains tens of thousands of clones, around 90% of which appear only once. The sequence was collected from a human donor in a cohort sampled during active COVID-19. The sample consisted of peripheral blood. The J gene is TRBJ2-5, the V gene TRBV5-4; 7 bases match TRBD2. CDR3 bases: TGTGCCAGCAGCCATCAACGTGGACTAGAACAAGAGACCCAGTACTTC. Amino acids: CASSHQRGLEQETQYF.